This T cell receptor (beta chain) stems from a study of blood T cell repertoires in COVID-19. Study context: Acute and convalescent COVID-19 specimens originated in the United States, Italy and Spain.

Produced via immunoSEQ multiplex PCR; TCRdb's table is partial and in-frame only. The sample lists more than 200,000 clones, around 88% occurring once. V was clipped by 5 bases and J by 1 base; unmatched bases: 4. Per germline, CDR1 SEHNR and CDR2 FQNEAQ (reference sequence). The CDR3 totals 14 residues. Participants were aged about 18 to 95 years, lived in over 20 US areas, and enrolled virtually. Assignments of participants to cohorts depended upon their own reported clinical history. Recovered status applied to Cohort 3 donors who had two consecutive negative PCRs. It also applied to those with clearance or with symptom resolution.

The chain combines TRBV7-9 with TRBJ2-7, with 8 bases aligning to TRBD1. The sample comprised PBMCs or T cells enriched from blood (not recorded which). This clonotype originated in a young woman who had recovered from COVID-19. The CDR3 protein is CASSHGTGSYEQYF. CDR3 bases: TGTGCCAGCAGCCATGGGACAGGATCCTACGAGCAGTACTTC.